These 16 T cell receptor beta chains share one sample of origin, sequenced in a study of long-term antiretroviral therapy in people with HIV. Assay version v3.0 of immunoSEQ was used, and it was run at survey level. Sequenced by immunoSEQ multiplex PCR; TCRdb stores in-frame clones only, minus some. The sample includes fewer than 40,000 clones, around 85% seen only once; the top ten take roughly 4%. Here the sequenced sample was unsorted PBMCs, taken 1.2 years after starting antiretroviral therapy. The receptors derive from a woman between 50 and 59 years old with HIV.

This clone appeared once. CDR3 nucleotides: TGTGCCAGCAGCTCTCGACAGGACGAAGAGACCCAGTACTTC. The encoded protein is CASSSRQDEETQYF. The chain uses TRBV11-3 and TRBJ2-5, with a weak D call TRBD1 (6 bases). The CDR3 sequence is 14 residues long. Germline-derived CDR1 and CDR2 are SGHNT and YENEEA. V was clipped by 4 bases and J by 3 bases, with 12 bases between them.

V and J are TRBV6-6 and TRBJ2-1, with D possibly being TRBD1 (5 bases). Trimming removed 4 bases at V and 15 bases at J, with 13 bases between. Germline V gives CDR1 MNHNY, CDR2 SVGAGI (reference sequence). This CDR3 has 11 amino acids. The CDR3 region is CASSSRVFPFF. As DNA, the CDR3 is TGTGCCAGCAGTTCCAGGGTCTTTCCGTTCTTC.

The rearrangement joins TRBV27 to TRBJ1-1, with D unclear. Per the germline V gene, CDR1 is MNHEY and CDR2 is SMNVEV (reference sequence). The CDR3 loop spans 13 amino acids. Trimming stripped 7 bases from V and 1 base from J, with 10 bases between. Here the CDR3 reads CASKPGPNTEAFF. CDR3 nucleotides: TGTGCCAGCAAACCGGGCCCGAACACTGAAGCTTTCTTT.

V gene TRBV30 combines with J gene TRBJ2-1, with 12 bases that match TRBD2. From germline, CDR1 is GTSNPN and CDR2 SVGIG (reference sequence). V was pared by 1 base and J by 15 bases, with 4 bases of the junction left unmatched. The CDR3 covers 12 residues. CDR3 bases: TGTGCCTGGAGTGAGACTAGCGGGGGTCTGTTCTTC. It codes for CAWSETSGGLFF. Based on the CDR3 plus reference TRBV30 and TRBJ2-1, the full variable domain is SQTIHQWPATLVQPVGSPLSLECTVEGTSNPNLYWYRQAAGRGLQLLFYSVGIGQISSEVPQNLSASRPQDRQFILSSKKLLLSDSGFYLCAWSETSGGLFFGPGTRLTVL.

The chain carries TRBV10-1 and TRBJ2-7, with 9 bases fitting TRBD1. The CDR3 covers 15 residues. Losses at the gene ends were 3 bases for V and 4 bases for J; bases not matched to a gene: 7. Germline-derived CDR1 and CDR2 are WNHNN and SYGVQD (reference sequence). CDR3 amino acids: CASSDPTGGLYEQYF. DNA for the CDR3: TGCGCCAGCAGTGACCCGACAGGGGGTCTGTACGAGCAGTACTTC.

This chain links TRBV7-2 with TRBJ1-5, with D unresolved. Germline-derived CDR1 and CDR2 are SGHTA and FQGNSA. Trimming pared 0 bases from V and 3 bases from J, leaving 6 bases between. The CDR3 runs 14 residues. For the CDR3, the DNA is TGTGCCAGCAGCTTAGCATTGAACAATCAGCCCCAGCATTTT. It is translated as CASSLALNNQPQHF.

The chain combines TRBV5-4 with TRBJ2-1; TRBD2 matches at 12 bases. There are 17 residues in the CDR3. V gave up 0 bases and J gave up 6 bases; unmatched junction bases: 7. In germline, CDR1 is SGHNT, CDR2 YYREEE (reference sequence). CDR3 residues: CASSLAASGGARNEQFF. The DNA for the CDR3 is TGTGCCAGCAGCTTGGCCGCTAGCGGGGGGGCGCGCAATGAGCAGTTCTTC.

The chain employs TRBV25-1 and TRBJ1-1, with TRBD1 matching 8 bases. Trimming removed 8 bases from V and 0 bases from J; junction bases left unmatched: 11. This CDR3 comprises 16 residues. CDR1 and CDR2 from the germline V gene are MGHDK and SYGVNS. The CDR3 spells CASGPTGQGLNTEAFF. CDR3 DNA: TGTGCCAGCGGACCTACCGGACAGGGATTGAACACTGAAGCTTTCTTT.

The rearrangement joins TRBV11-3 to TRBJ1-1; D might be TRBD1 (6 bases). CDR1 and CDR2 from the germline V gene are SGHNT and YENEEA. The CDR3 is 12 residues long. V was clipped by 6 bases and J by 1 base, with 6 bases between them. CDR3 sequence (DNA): TGTGCCAGCAGGGGACAGAACACTGAAGCTTTCTTT. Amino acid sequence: CASRGQNTEAFF.

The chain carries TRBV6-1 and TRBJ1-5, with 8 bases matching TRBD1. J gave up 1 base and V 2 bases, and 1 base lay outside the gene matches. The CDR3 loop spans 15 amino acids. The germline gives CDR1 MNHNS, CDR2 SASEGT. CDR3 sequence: CASSERTGSNQPQHF. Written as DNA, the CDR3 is TGTGCCAGCAGTGAAAGGACAGGGAGCAATCAGCCCCAGCATTTT.

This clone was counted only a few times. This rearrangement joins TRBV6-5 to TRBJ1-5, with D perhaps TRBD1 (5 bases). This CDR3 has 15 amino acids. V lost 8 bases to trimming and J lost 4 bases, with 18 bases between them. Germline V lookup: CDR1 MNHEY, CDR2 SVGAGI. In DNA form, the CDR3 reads TGTGCCAGCGCCAATGGACGGGGGGGGAATCAGCCCCAGCATTTT. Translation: CASANGRGGNQPQHF.

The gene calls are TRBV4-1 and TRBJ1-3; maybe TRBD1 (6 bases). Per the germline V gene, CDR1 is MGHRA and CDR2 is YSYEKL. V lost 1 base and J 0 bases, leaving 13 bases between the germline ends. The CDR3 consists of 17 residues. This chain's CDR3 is CASSQANLGGSGNTIYF. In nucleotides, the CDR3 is TGCGCCAGCAGCCAAGCTAATCTAGGGGGCTCTGGAAACACCATATATTTT.

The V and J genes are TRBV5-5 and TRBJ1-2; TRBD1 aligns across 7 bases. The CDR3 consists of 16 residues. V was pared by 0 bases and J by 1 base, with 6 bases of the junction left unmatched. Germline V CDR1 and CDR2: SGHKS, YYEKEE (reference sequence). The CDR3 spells CASSLGPDRNNYGYTF. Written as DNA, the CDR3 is TGTGCCAGCAGCTTGGGGCCGGACAGGAATAACTATGGCTACACCTTC. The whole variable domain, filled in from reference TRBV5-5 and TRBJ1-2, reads DAGVTQSPTHLIKTRGQQVTLRCSPISGHKSVSWYQQVLGQGPQFIFQYYEKEERGRGNFPDRFSARQFPNYSSELNVNALLLGDSALYLCASSLGPDRNNYGYTFGSGTRLTVV.

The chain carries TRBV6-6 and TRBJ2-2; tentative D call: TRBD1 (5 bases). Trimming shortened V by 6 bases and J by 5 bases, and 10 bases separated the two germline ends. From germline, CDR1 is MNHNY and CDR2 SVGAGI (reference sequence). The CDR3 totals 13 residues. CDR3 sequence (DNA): TGTGCCAGCAGGACTCCAGGGACCGGGGAGCTGTTTTTT. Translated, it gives CASRTPGTGELFF.

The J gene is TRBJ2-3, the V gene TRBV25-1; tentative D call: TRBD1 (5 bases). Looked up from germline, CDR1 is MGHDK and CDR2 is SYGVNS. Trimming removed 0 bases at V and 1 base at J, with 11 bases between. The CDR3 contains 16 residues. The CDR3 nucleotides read TGTGCCAGCAGTGAATATAGAGGCAGGGGCACAGATACGCAGTATTTT. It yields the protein CASSEYRGRGTDTQYF. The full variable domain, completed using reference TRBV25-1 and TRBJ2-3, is EADIYQTPRYLVIGTGKKITLECSQTMGHDKMYWYQQDPGMELHLIHYSYGVNSTEKGDLSSESTVSRIRTEHFPLTLESARPSHTSQYLCASSEYRGRGTDTQYFGPGTRLTVL.

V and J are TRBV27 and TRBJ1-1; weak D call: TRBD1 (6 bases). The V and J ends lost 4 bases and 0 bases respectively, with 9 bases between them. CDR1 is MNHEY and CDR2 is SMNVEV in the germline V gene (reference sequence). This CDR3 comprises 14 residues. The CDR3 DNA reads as TGTGCCAGCAGTTGGAGGGGGATGAACACTGAAGCTTTCTTT. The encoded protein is CASSWRGMNTEAFF.